This T cell receptor beta chain was documented in a study of shared clonotypes between healthy human individuals. In germline, CDR1 is SEHNR, CDR2 FQNEAQ (reference sequence). The CDR3 has 18 residues. Losses at the gene ends were 5 bases for V and 1 base for J; bases not matched to a gene: 13. Sequenced by immunoSEQ multiplex PCR; TCRdb stores in-frame clones only, minus some. The repertoire consists of about 330,000 clones, with around 72% occurring once and the leading ten covering approximately 10%. The genes are TRBV7-9 and TRBJ1-3; 8 bases agree with TRBD1. The sequence derives from a man aged 25 to 40 in good health. Material for sequencing was memory CD4+ T cells sorted from blood. Subset denoted: CD45RA-negative fraction. The CDR3 DNA is TGTGCCAGCAGCCCCAGAGCCCCCCAGGGGGCGTCTGGAAACACCATATATTTT. This translates into CASSPRAPQGASGNTIYF. Full variable domain (missing parts from reference TRBV7-9 and TRBJ1-3): DTGVSQNPRHKITKRGQNVTFRCDPISEHNRLYWYRQTLGQGPEFLTYFQNEAQLEKSRLLSDRFSAERPKGSFSTLEIQRTEQGDSAMYLCASSPRAPQGASGNTIYFGEGSWLTVV.